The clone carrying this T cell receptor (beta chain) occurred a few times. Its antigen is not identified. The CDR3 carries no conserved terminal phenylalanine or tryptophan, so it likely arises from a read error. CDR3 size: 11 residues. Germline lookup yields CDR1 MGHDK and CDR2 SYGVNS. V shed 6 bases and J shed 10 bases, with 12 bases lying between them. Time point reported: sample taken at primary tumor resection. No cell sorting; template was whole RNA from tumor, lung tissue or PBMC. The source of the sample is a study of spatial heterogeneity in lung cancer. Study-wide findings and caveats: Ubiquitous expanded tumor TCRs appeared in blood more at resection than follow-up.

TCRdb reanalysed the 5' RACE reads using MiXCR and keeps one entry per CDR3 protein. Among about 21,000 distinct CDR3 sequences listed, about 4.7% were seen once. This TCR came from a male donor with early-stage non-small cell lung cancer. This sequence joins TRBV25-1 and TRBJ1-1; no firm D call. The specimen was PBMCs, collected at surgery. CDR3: CASRDWRGAFL. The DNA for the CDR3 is TGTGCCAGCAGGGACTGGCGGGGAGCTTTCCTT.